This T cell receptor (beta chain) was captured by sequencing in a study of blood T cell repertoires in COVID-19. Study-level background: Samples representing acute and convalescent COVID-19 were sourced from the United States, Italy and Spain. T cells, B-cell-depleted T cells, or PBMCs provided the cDNA or gDNA that served as material.

Sequencing was performed with immunoSEQ multiplex PCR; in TCRdb, only in-frame clones are kept and a portion is missing. The sample consists of approximately 130,000 clones, about 80% of them appearing once. This TCR derives from a human donor in a cohort sampled during active COVID-19. The sequenced sample was peripheral blood.

The CDR3 is CASKKEMVSTIYGYTF. Here the CDR3 DNA reads TGTGCCAGCAAGAAAGAGATGGTCTCAACTATTTATGGCTACACCTTC. This chain joins TRBV4-2 and TRBJ1-2, with no clear D. Germline CDR1 is LGHNA and CDR2 is YNFKEQ. V was shortened by 7 bases and J by 5 bases, with 23 bases between the two germline ends. CDR3 length: 16 residues.